This passage covers 19 T cell receptor beta chains from one sample sequenced in a study of T cell responses to AZD1222 COVID-19 vaccine. The data were produced by immunoSEQ multiplex PCR, yet TCRdb's version contains in-frame clones alone and is incomplete. Here the sample spans about 150,000 clones, about nine tenths being singletons. The material was peripheral blood, obtained 28 days after the second AZD1222 dose. These receptors were collected from an adult who received the AZD1222 COVID-19 vaccine.

V and J are TRBV2 and TRBJ2-3, with TRBD2 identical over 13 bases. The CDR3 sequence is 17 residues long. V was clipped by 7 bases and J by 4 bases; unmatched bases: 11. CDR1 and CDR2 (germline): SNHLY, FYNNEI. The CDR3 region is CASTPGLAGFGADTQYF. The CDR3 coding sequence is TGTGCCAGCACCCCGGGACTAGCGGGATTCGGGGCAGATACGCAGTATTTT.

The chain combines TRBV6-2 or TRBV6-3 with TRBJ2-5; 13 nucleotides line up with TRBD2. The germline V gene has CDR1 MNHEY and CDR2 SVGEGT. The trim removed 5 bases at V and 5 bases at J, leaving 5 bases unmatched. The CDR3 is 15 amino acids. CDR3 residues: CASSTGLAGYETQYF. The DNA of the CDR3 is TGTGCCAGCAGTACGGGACTAGCGGGATATGAGACCCAGTACTTC.

The chain recombines TRBV28 with TRBJ1-5, with 7 nucleotides matching TRBD1. CDR1 MDHEN and CDR2 SYDVKM come from the germline V gene. The J segment lost 2 bases and the V segment lost 4 bases, leaving 5 bases of the junction unmatched. The CDR3 loop spans 15 amino acids. The DNA of the CDR3 is TGTGCCAGCAGTTCACAGGGGTTAGGCAATCAGCCCCAGCATTTT. Protein sequence: CASSSQGLGNQPQHF.

V usage is TRBV30 and J usage is TRBJ2-1; D perhaps matches TRBD2 (5 bases). The CDR3 consists of 13 residues. V lost 5 bases, J lost 6 bases, and 14 bases lay in between. The germline V gene encodes CDR1 GTSNPN and CDR2 SVGIG (reference sequence). The CDR3 reads CAWLDSLANEQFF. Written as DNA, the CDR3 is TGTGCCTGGTTGGACTCGCTAGCCAATGAGCAGTTCTTC. Combining the CDR3 with reference TRBV30 and TRBJ2-1 gives the whole variable domain SQTIHQWPATLVQPVGSPLSLECTVEGTSNPNLYWYRQAAGRGLQLLFYSVGIGQISSEVPQNLSASRPQDRQFILSSKKLLLSDSGFYLCAWLDSLANEQFFGPGTRLTVL.

V gene TRBV5-1 combines with J gene TRBJ2-2; D is perhaps TRBD1 or TRBD2 (5 bases each). The CDR3 covers 16 residues. Germline loops: CDR1 SGHRS, CDR2 YFSETQ. The V end was cut by 4 bases, the J end by 0 bases, with 13 bases between. The chain's CDR3 is CASSRLGTANTGELFF. The CDR3 DNA sequence: TGCGCCAGCAGCCGGCTGGGGACCGCGAACACCGGGGAGCTGTTTTTT.

The CDR3 coding sequence is TGCAGTGCTAGTGAGGCCGATAATGAAAAACTGTTTTTT. As protein: CSASEADNEKLFF. The rearrangement joins TRBV20-1 to TRBJ1-4; no reliable D call. V lost 3 bases to trimming and J lost 4 bases, with 9 bases between them. This CDR3 is built from 13 residues. Germline CDR1 and CDR2: DFQATT and SNEGSKA (reference sequence).

This chain connects TRBV28 to TRBJ1-5; TRBD1 matches 7 bases. CDR1 is MDHEN, CDR2 SYDVKM, per germline. The V and J ends lost 5 bases and 1 base, in that order; junction bases with no gene match: 5. The CDR3 is 15 amino acids. This CDR3 is CASSNGQVSNQPQHF. The CDR3 bases are TGTGCCAGCAGTAACGGACAGGTGAGCAATCAGCCCCAGCATTTT.

This sequence joins TRBV28 and TRBJ1-1; 7 bases line up with TRBD1. The CDR3 covers 15 residues. The germline V gene encodes CDR1 MDHEN and CDR2 SYDVKM. Trimming at V came to 3 bases and at J to 1 base, leaving 5 bases not matched to a gene. The CDR3 protein is CASSFGQVKNTEAFF. DNA for the CDR3: TGTGCCAGCAGTTTTGGACAGGTCAAGAACACTGAAGCTTTCTTT. Based on the CDR3 plus reference TRBV28 and TRBJ1-1, the full variable domain is DVKVTQSSRYLVKRTGEKVFLECVQDMDHENMFWYRQDPGLGLRLIYFSYDVKMKEKGDIPEGYSVSREKKERFSLILESASTNQTSMYLCASSFGQVKNTEAFFGQGTRLTVV.

This sequence joins TRBV9 and TRBJ2-3; 8 positions match TRBD1. CDR1 is SGDLS, CDR2 YYNGEE, per germline. The CDR3 is made up of 16 amino acids. V trimming: 6 bases; J trimming: 4 bases; junction bases outside the gene matches: 13. CDR3 loop: CASTRPGQDEADTQYF. The CDR3 coding sequence is TGTGCCAGCACCAGACCGGGACAGGACGAAGCAGATACGCAGTATTTT.

The chain employs TRBV29-1 and TRBJ2-5, with D unclear. Germline CDR1 reads SQVTM; CDR2 reads ANQGSEA. V was pared by 3 bases and J by 7 bases, with 9 bases between. This CDR3 region has 11 residues. This CDR3 is CSVEARGTQYF. CDR3 sequence (DNA): TGCAGCGTTGAGGCCCGAGGGACCCAGTACTTC.

The chain combines TRBV27 with TRBJ2-5, with D perhaps TRBD2 (5 bases). Germline CDR1 MNHEY, CDR2 SMNVEV (reference sequence). The CDR3 spans 16 residues. V lost 5 bases, J lost 4 bases, and 20 bases lay in between. The CDR3 DNA reads as TGTGCCAGCAGTGCCCCCCCCGACGGAGGTCGAGAGACCCAGTACTTC. It translates to CASSAPPDGGRETQYF.

This chain links TRBV28 with TRBJ2-4; D unclear. The CDR3 consists of 11 residues. Trimming left V 6 bases short and J 9 bases short, with 9 bases between. Germline V lookup: CDR1 MDHEN, CDR2 SYDVKM. The CDR3 here is CASRSGPIQYF. DNA for the CDR3: TGTGCCAGCAGATCAGGACCCATTCAGTACTTC.

This clone was observed a single time. The genes are TRBV7-6 and TRBJ2-3, with D perhaps matching TRBD2 (6 bases). V was cut by 4 bases and J by 2 bases, with 10 bases left in between. Germline V CDR1 and CDR2: SGHVS, FNYEAQ. This CDR3 contains 14 residues. CDR3 DNA sequence: TGTGCCAGCAGCTCCGGGAGAACCACAGATACGCAGTATTTT. Amino acid sequence: CASSSGRTTDTQYF.

This clone was counted a single time. J is TRBJ1-1 and V is TRBV5-1; 8 bases match TRBD1. Germline V CDR1 and CDR2: SGHRS, YFSETQ. Trimming at V came to 4 bases and at J to 2 bases, leaving 10 bases not matched to a gene. This CDR3 is built from 16 residues. Here the CDR3 DNA reads TGCGCCAGCAGCCCAATCCCGACAGGGGTTAACACTGAAGCTTTCTTT. Residues: CASSPIPTGVNTEAFF.

The chain combines TRBV7-3 with TRBJ1-1; 8 bases agree with TRBD1. CDR1 SGHTA and CDR2 FQGTGA come from the germline V gene. After removal of 7 bases from V and 11 bases from J, the junction contained 9 bases not matched to a gene. This CDR3 is built from 12 residues. This chain's CDR3 is CASTPGQGEAFF. The CDR3 nucleotides are TGTGCCAGCACCCCCGGACAGGGCGAGGCTTTCTTT. Full variable domain (missing parts from reference TRBV7-3 and TRBJ1-1): GAGVSQTPSNKVTEKGKYVELRCDPISGHTALYWYRQSLGQGPEFLIYFQGTGAADDSGLPNDRFFAVRPEGSVSTLKIQRTERGDSAVYLCASTPGQGEAFFGQGTRLTVV.

This clone was seen only once. The chain employs TRBV18 and TRBJ1-2, with D maybe TRBD1 (5 bases). Trimming removed 2 bases at V and 6 bases at J, with 10 bases between. From germline, CDR1 is KGHSH and CDR2 LQKENI. This CDR3 comprises 13 residues. CDR3 protein: CASSPWGFDGYTF. The DNA for the CDR3 is TGTGCCAGCTCACCATGGGGGTTCGATGGCTACACCTTC.

Only a few counts were recorded for this clone. The V and J genes are TRBV7-3 and TRBJ2-1; 8 bases are a match to TRBD2. With 4 bases clipped from V and 7 bases from J, the junction kept 9 bases outside the gene matches. This CDR3 comprises 15 residues. Germline CDR1 SGHTA, CDR2 FQGTGA. This CDR3 reads CASSSSGTSPNEQFF. CDR3 DNA: TGTGCCAGCAGCTCTTCCGGGACTAGTCCTAATGAGCAGTTCTTC. Full variable domain (outside the CDR3, taken from reference TRBV7-3 and TRBJ2-1): GAGVSQTPSNKVTEKGKYVELRCDPISGHTALYWYRQSLGQGPEFLIYFQGTGAADDSGLPNDRFFAVRPEGSVSTLKIQRTERGDSAVYLCASSSSGTSPNEQFFGPGTRLTVL.

The genes are TRBV11-2 and TRBJ2-7, with D maybe TRBD2 (6 bases). Germline V gene data show CDR1 as SGHAT and CDR2 as FQNNGV. The CDR3 runs 11 residues. Trimming left V 3 bases short and J 6 bases short, with 6 bases between. For the CDR3, the DNA is TGTGCCAGCAGCTTTAGCGGCGAGCAGTACTTC. Translating it yields CASSFSGEQYF.

The V call is TRBV3-1 (or the pseudogene TRBV3-2), the J call TRBJ1-5; D gene uncertain. The V end lost 3 bases, the J end lost 3 bases, and 9 bases lay between the germline ends. Germline lookup yields CDR1 LGHDT and CDR2 YNNKEL (reference sequence). The length of the CDR3 is 14 residues. CDR3 sequence (DNA): TGTGCCAGCAGCCATCGTGGGTACAATCAGCCCCAGCATTTT. Its translation: CASSHRGYNQPQHF.